This TCR beta chain appears in the sequencing data of a study of T cells and copy number aberrations in small-cell lung cancer. Study-wide results and caveats: All specimens were formalin-fixed paraffin-embedded tissue, which is known to introduce sequencing artifacts.

The data were produced by immunoSEQ multiplex PCR, yet TCRdb's version contains in-frame clones alone and is incomplete. The sample shows about 8,200 clones, roughly 80% of them seen only once. The CDR3 contains 15 residues. Germline CDR1 is SGHRS and CDR2 is YFSETQ. J was trimmed by 1 base and V by 4 bases; bases with no gene match: 3. Comments on this clone: Its antigen remains unknown.

This clonotype originated in a woman in her fifties or sixties with small cell lung cancer. This chain uses TRBV5-1 with TRBJ2-3, with 10 positions matching TRBD2. The sample consisted of normal tissue next to the tumor. The CDR3 coding sequence is TGCGCCAGCAGCGACGGGACTAGCGGCACAGATACGCAGTATTTT. Protein product: CASSDGTSGTDTQYF.